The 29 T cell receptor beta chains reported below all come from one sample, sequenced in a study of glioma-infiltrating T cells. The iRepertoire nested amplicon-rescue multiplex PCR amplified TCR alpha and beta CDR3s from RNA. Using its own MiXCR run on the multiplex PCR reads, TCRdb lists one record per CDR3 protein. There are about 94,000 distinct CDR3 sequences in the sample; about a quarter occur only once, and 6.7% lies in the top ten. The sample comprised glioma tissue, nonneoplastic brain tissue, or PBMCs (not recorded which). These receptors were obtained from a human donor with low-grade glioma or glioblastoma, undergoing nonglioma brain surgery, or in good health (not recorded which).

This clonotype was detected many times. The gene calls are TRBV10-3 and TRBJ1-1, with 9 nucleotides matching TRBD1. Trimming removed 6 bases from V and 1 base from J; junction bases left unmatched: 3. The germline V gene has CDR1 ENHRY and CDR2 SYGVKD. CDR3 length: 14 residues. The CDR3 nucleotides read TGTGCCATCAGGAGGGACAGGGAGAACACTGAAGCTTTCTTT. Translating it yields CAIRRDRENTEAFF.

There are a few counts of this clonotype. Here the CDR3 DNA reads TGTGCCAGCAGCCAAGGGAAGCAGAGGACCTATGGCTACACCTTC. It translates to CASSQGKQRTYGYTF. The chain combines TRBV3-1 with TRBJ1-2; D ambiguous. V was clipped by 1 base and J by 4 bases, with 13 bases between them. The germline gives CDR1 LGHDT, CDR2 YNNKEL (reference sequence). The CDR3 is 15 residues long.

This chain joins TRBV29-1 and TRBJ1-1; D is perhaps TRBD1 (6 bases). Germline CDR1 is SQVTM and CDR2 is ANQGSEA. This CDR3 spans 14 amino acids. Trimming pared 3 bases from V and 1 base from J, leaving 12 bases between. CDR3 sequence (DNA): TGCAGCGTTGAGTACGGACAGAGGAACACTGAAGCTTTCTTT. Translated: CSVEYGQRNTEAFF.

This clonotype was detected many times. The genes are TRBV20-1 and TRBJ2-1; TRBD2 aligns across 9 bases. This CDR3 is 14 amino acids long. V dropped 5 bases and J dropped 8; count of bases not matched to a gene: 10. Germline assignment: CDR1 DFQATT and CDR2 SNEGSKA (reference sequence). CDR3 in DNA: TGCAGTGCTTCGGGCGGGAGGGCGGTGGATGAGCAGTTCTTC. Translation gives CSASGGRAVDEQFF.

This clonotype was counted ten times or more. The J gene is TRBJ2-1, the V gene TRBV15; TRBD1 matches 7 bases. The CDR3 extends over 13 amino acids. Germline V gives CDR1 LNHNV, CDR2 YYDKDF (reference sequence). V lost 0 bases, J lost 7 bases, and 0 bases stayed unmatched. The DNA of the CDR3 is TGTGCCACCAGCAGAGACAGGGGGAATGAGCAGTTCTTC. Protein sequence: CATSRDRGNEQFF.

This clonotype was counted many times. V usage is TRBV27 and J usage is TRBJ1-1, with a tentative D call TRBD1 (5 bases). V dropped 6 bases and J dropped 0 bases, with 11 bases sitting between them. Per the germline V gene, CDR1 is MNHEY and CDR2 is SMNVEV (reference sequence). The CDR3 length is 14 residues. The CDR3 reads CASSSGIMNTEAFF. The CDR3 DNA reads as TGTGCCAGCAGCTCAGGGATTATGAACACTGAAGCTTTCTTT.

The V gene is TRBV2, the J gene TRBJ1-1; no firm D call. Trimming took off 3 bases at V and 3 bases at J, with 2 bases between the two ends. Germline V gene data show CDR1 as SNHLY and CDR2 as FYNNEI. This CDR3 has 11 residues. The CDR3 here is CASSDHTEAFF. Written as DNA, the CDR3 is TGTGCCAGCAGTGACCACACTGAAGCTTTCTTT.

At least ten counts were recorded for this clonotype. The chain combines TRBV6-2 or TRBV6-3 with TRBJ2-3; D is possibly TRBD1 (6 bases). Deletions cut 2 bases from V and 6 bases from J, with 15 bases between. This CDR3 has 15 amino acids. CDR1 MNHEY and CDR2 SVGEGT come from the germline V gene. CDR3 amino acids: CASSYGGRQHDTQYF. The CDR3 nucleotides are TGTGCCAGCAGTTACGGGGGCAGGCAGCACGATACGCAGTATTTT.

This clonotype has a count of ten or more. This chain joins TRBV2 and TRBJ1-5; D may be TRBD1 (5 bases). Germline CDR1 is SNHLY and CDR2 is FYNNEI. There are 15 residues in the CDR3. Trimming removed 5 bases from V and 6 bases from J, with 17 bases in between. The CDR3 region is CASSRTRKSGQPQHF. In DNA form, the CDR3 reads TGTGCCAGCAGTCGGACAAGGAAGTCCGGTCAGCCCCAGCATTTT.

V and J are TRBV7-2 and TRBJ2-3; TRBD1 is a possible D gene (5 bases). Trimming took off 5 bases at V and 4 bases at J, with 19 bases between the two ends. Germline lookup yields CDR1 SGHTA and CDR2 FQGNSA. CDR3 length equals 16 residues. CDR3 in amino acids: CASSLQGRSTADTQYF. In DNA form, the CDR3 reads TGTGCCAGCAGCCTCCAGGGAAGGAGCACCGCAGATACGCAGTATTTT.

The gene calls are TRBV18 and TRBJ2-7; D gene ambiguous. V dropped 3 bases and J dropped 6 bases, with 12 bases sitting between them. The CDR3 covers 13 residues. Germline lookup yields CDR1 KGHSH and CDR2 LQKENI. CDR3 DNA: TGTGCCAGCTCACCCGACCCAAGCCGCGAGCAGTACTTC. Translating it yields CASSPDPSREQYF.

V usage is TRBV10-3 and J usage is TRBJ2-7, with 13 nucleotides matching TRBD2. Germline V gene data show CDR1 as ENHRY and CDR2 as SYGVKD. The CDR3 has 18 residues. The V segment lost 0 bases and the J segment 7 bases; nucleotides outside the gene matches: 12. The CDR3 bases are TGTGCCATCAGTGAGTCCCGAAGACTAGCGGGGGGACGCCTGGAGCAGTACTTC. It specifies CAISESRRLAGGRLEQYF.

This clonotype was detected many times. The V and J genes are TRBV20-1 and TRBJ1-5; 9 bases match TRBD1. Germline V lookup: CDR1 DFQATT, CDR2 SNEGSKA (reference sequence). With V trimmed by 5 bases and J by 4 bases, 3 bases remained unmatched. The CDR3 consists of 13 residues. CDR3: CSARDRANQPQHF. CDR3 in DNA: TGCAGTGCTCGGGACAGGGCAAATCAGCCCCAGCATTTT.

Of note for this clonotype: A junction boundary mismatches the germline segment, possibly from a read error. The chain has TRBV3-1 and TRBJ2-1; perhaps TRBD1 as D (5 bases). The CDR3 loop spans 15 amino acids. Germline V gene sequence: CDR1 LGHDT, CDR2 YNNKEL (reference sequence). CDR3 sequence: CSSSQDRGSWSEQFF. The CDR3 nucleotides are TGTTCCAGCAGCCAAGATAGGGGTAGCTGGAGTGAGCAGTTCTTC.

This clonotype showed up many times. The CDR3 reads CASNRGRSYEQYF. The CDR3 DNA sequence: TGTGCCAGCAACCGCGGTAGGTCCTACGAGCAGTACTTC. This rearrangement joins TRBV2 to TRBJ2-7; D gene ambiguous. V lost 7 bases and J 1 base, leaving 11 bases between the germline ends. Looked up from germline, CDR1 is SNHLY and CDR2 is FYNNEI. This CDR3 is 13 amino acids long.

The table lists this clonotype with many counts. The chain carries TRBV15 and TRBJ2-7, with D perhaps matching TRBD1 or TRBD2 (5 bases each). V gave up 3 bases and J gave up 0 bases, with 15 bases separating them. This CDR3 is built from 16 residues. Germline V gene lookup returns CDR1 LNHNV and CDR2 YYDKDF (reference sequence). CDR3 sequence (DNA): TGTGCCACCAGCAGTGAAACGGGACGGAGCTCCTACGAGCAGTACTTC. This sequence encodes CATSSETGRSSYEQYF. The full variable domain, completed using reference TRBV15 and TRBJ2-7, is DAMVIQNPRYQVTQFGKPVTLSCSQTLNHNVMYWYQQKSSQAPKLLFHYYDKDFNNEADTPDNFQSRRPNTSFCFLDIRSPGLGDTAMYLCATSSETGRSSYEQYFGPGTRLTVT.

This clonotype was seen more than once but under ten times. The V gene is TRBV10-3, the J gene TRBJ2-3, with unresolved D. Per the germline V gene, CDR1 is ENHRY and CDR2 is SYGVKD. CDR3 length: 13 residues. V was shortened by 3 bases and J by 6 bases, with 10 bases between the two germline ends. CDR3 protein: CAISDSQRDTQYF. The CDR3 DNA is TGTGCCATCAGTGACTCCCAGCGCGATACGCAGTATTTT.

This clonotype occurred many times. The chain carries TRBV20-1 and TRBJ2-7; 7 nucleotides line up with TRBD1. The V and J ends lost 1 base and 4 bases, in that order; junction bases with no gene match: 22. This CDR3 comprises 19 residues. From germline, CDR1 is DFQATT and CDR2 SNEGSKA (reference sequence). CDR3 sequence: CSARAMGQTSRFPPYEQYF. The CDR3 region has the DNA TGCAGTGCTAGAGCAATGGGACAGACCAGTCGCTTCCCCCCTTACGAGCAGTACTTC.

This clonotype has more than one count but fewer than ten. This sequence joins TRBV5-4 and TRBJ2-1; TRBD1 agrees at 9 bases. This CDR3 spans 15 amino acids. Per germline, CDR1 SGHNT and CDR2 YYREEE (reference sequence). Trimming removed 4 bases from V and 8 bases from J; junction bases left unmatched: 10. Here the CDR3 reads CASSRRQGGRDEQFF. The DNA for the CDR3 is TGTGCCAGCAGCAGACGACAGGGGGGTAGGGATGAGCAGTTCTTC.

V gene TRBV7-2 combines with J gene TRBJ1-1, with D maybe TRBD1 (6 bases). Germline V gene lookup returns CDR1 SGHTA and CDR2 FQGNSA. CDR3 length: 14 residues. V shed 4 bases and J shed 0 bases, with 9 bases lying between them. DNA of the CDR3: TGTGCCAGCAGCTGGTACAGGGTGAACACTGAAGCTTTCTTT. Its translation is CASSWYRVNTEAFF.

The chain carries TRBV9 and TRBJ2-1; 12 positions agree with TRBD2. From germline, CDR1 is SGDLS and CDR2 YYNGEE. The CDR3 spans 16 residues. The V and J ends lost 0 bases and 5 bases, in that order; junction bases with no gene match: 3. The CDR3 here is CASSVELAGGNNEQFF. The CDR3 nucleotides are TGTGCCAGCAGCGTAGAACTAGCGGGAGGTAACAATGAGCAGTTCTTC.

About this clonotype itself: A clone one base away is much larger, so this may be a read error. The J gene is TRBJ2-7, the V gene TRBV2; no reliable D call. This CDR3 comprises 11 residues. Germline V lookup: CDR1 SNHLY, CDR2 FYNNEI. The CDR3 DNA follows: TGTGCCAGCAGTGACACTACAGAACCCTTCTTC. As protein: CASSDTTEPFF. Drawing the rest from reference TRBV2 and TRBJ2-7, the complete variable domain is EPEVTQTPSHQVTQMGQEVILRCVPISNHLYFYWYRQILGQKVEFLVSFYNNEISEKSEIFDDQFSVERPDGSNFTLKIRSTKLEDSAMYFCASSDTTEPFFGPGTRLTVT.

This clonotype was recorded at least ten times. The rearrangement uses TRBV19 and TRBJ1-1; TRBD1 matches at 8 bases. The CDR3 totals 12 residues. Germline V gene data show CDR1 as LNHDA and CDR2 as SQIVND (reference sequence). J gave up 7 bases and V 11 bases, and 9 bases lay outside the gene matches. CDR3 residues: CAGGTGEFEAFF. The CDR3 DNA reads TGTGCCGGGGGGACAGGTGAATTTGAAGCTTTCTTT.

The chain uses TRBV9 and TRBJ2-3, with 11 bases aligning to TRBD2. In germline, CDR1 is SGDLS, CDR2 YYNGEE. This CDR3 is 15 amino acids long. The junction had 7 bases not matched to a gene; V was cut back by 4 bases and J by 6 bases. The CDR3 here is CASSPGTSGPDTQYF. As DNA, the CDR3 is TGTGCCAGCAGCCCCGGGACTAGCGGACCGGATACGCAGTATTTT.

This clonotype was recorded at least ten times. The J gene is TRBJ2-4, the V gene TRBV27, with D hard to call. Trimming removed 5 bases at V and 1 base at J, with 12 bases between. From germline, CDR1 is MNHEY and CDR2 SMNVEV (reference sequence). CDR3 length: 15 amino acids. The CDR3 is CASSALMGAKNIQYF. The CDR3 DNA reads TGTGCCAGCAGTGCTCTTATGGGGGCCAAAAACATTCAGTACTTC.

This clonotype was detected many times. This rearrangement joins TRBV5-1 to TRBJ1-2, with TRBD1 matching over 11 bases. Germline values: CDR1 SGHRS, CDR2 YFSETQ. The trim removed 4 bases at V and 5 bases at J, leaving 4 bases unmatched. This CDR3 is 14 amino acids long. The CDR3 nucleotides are TGCGCCAGCAGCCGAGGACAGGGGGCTTATGGCTACACCTTC. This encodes CASSRGQGAYGYTF. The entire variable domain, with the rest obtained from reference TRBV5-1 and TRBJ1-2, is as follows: KAGVTQTPRYLIKTRGQQVTLSCSPISGHRSVSWYQQTPGQGLQFLFEYFSETQRNKGNFPGRFSGRQFSNSRSEMNVSTLELGDSALYLCASSRGQGAYGYTFGSGTRLTVV.

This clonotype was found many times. Here the CDR3 DNA reads TGTGCCAGCAGCCTAAACAGGGGAAGCTCCTACAATGAGCAGTTCTTC. Its translation: CASSLNRGSSYNEQFF. The chain has TRBV3-1 and TRBJ2-1; 7 positions match TRBD1. V dropped 4 bases and J dropped 0; count of bases not matched to a gene: 6. The germline gives CDR1 LGHDT, CDR2 YNNKEL (reference sequence). CDR3 length: 16 amino acids.

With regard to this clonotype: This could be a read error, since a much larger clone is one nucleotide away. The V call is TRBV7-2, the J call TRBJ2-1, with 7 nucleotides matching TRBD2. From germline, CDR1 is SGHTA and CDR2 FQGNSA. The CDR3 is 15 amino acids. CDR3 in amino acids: CASSDRSGPYNKQFF. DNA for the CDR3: TGTGCCAGCAGCGACCGTAGCGGGCCCTACAATAAGCAGTTCTTC.

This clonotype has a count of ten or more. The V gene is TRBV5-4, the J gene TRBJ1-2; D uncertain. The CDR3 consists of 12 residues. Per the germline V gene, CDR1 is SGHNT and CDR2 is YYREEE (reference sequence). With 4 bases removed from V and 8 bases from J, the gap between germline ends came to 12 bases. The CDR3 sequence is CASSPHLGGYTF. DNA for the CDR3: TGTGCCAGCAGCCCCCACCTTGGCGGCTACACCTTC. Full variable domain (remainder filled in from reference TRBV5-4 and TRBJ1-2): ETGVTQSPTHLIKTRGQQVTLRCSSQSGHNTVSWYQQALGQGPQFIFQYYREEENGRGNFPPRFSGLQFPNYSSELNVNALELDDSALYLCASSPHLGGYTFGSGTRLTVV.